This TCR beta chain is from a study of cytomegalovirus exposure and HLA in healthy donors. General study points: A later analysis linked a missense DCLRE1C variant to TCR beta V- and J-gene trimming. Accurate predictions that matched the HLA-A and HLA-B alleles of most subjects were reportedly made from TCR beta sequences.

Regarding this clone: Its antigen remains unidentified.

Researchers ran the PCR with 60 Vbeta and 13 Jbeta primers. In the original processing: Some 11 million of the 75 million to 95 million unique TCR beta chains counted in a later analysis were shared. Assay: immunoSEQ multiplex PCR; the TCRdb copy retains only in-frame clones and omits some. For V, J and clone size, that table is used; D and trimming come from the DNA. The sample lists some 100,000 clones, about 75% seen once, with about 4.4% in the top ten. V lost 4 bases to trimming and J lost 6 bases, with 14 bases between them. CDR1 is SGHTA and CDR2 is FQGNSA in the germline V gene. CDR3 length equals 14 residues.

The sequencing sample was made of PBMCs. The rearrangement joins TRBV7-2 to TRBJ2-3; a weak D match, TRBD2 (5 bases). This sequence was found in a woman aged 18-29 years in good health and CMV-seropositive. The CDR3 region is CASSYGLTQDTQYF. Written as DNA, the CDR3 is TGTGCCAGCAGCTACGGACTGACGCAGGATACGCAGTATTTT.